The clone carrying this T cell receptor (beta chain) was observed many times. The source of the sample is a study of CD8+CD57+ T cells in acquired aplastic anemia. Overall study: Sorted CD4+ and CD8+ cells yielded about 2.9 ug of DNA on average.

The CDR3 spans 17 residues. The germline V gene has CDR1 SNHLY and CDR2 FYNNEI. V lost 4 bases and J 0 bases, leaving 16 bases between the germline ends. Investigators profiled TCR beta VDJ and CDR3 from genomic DNA template. TCRdb called the reads again in MiXCR, with one record for every CDR3 protein. In the table there are roughly 250,000 distinct CDR3 sequences, roughly half of which are singletons. Patients chosen for sequencing had shown CD8+CD57+ cell expansion by flow cytometry. Severe acquired aplastic anemia was present in all patients. Patients were untreated when blood was sampled. Sequencing was performed on sorted CD4+, CD8+, or CD8+CD57+ T cells (not recorded which) from PBMCs. This clonotype was obtained from a human donor with aplastic anemia. The gene calls are TRBV2 and TRBJ1-5; possible D gene TRBD1, 6 bases. CDR3 amino acids: CASSVVGTGASNQPQHF. CDR3 in DNA: TGTGCCAGCAGTGTTGTAGGGACGGGGGCTAGCAATCAGCCCCAGCATTTT.